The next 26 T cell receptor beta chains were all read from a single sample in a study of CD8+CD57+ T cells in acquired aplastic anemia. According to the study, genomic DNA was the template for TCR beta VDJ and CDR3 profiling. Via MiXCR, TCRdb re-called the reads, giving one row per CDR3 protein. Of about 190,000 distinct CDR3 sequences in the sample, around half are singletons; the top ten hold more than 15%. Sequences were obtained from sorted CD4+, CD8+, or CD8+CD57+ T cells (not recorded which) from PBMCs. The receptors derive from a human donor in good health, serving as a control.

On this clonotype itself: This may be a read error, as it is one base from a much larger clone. CDR3 sequence: CASGFESGRPRYNEQFF. The CDR3 DNA is TGCGCCAGCGGCTTTGAGAGCGGGAGGCCACGATACAATGAGCAGTTCTTC. V is TRBV5-1 and J is TRBJ2-1; 9 nucleotides agree with TRBD2. The CDR3 is made up of 17 amino acids. Germline CDR1 and CDR2: SGHRS and YFSETQ.

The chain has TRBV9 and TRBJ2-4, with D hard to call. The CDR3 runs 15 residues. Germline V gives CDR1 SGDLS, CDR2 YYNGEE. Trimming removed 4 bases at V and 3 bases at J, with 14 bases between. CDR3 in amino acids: CASSQDSGSKNIQYF. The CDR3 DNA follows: TGTGCCAGCAGCCAAGACTCGGGCAGCAAAAACATTCAGTACTTC.

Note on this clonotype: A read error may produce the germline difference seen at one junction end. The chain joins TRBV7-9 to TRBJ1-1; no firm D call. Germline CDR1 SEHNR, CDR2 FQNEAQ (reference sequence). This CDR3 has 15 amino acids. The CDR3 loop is CAGSPRPDPRTAAFF. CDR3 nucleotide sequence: TGTGCCGGCAGCCCGAGGCCAGACCCGCGGACCGCAGCTTTCTTT.

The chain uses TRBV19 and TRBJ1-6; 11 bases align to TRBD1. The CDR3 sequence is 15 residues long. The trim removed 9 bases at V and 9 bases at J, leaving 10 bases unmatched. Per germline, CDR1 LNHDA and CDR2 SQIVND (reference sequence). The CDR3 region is CASGAGTGGISPLHF. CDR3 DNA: TGTGCCAGCGGGGCCGGGACAGGGGGTATTTCACCCCTCCACTTT.

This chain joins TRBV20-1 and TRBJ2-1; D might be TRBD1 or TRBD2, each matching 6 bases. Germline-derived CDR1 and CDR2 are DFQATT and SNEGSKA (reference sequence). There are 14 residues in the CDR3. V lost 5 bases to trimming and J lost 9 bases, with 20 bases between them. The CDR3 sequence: CSAGRGTGGGEQFF. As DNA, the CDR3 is TGCAGTGCTGGAAGGGGGACCGGAGGGGGTGAGCAGTTCTTC.

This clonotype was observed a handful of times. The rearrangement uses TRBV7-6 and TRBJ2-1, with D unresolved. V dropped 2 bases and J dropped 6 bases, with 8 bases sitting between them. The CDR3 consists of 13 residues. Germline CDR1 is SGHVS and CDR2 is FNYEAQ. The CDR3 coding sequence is TGTGCCAGCAGCTTATCAGTTCGCAATGAGCAGTTCTTC. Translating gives CASSLSVRNEQFF.

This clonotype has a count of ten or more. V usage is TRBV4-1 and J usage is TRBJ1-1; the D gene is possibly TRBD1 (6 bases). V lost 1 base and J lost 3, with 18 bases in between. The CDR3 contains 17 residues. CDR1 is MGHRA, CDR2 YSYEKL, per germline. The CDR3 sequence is CASSQVPNRVRDTEAFF. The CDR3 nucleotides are TGCGCCAGCAGCCAAGTCCCCAACAGGGTTCGTGACACTGAAGCTTTCTTT.

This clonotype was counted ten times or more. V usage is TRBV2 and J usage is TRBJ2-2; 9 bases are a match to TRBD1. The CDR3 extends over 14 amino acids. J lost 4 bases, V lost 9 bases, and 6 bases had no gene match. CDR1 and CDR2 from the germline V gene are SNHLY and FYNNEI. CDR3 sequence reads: CARRTGVGTGELFF. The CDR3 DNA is TGTGCCAGAAGGACAGGGGTGGGCACCGGGGAGCTGTTTTTT.

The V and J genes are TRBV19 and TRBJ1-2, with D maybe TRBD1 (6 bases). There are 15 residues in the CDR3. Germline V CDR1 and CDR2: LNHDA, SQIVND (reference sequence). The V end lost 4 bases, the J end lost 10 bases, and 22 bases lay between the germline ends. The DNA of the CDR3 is TGTGCCAGTAGTACACAGGGCCCTATGGAGAAGGACTACACCTTC. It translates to CASSTQGPMEKDYTF. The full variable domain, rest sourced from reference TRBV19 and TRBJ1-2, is DGGITQSPKYLFRKEGQNVTLSCEQNLNHDAMYWYRQDPGQGLRLIYYSQIVNDFQKGDIAEGYSVSREKKESFPLTVTSAQKNPTAFYLCASSTQGPMEKDYTFGSGTRLTVV.

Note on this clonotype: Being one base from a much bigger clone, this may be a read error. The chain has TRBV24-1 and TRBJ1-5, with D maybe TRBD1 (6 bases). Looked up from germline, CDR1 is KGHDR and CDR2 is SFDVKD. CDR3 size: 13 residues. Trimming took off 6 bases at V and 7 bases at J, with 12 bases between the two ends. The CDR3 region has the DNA TGTGCCACCAGTCAACAGGGACGCCAGCCCCAGCATTTT. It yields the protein CATSQQGRQPQHF.

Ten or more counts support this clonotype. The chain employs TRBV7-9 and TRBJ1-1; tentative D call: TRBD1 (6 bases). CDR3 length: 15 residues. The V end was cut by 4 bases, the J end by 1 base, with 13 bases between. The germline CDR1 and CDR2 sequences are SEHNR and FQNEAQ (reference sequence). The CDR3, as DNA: TGTGCCAGCAGCTCTCCAGGGGAAGGGAACACTGAAGCTTTCTTT. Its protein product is CASSSPGEGNTEAFF.

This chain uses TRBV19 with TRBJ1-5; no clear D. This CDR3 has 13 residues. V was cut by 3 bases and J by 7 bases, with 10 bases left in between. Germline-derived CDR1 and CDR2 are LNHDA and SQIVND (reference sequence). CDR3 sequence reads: CASSIFAVQPQHF. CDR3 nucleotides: TGTGCCAGTAGTATTTTCGCAGTACAGCCCCAGCATTTT.

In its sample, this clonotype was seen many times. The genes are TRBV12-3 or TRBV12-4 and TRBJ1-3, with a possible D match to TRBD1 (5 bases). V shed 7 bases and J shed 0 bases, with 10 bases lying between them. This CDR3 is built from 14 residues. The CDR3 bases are TGTGCCAGCAATCCCGACAGCTCTGGAAACACCATATATTTT. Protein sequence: CASNPDSSGNTIYF.

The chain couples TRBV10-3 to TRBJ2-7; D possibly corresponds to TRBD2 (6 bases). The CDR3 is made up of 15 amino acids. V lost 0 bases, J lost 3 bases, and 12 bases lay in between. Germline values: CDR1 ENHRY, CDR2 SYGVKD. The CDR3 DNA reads TGTGCCATCAGTGAGTCCTGGGGGGTGGGCTACGAGCAGTACTTC. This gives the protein CAISESWGVGYEQYF.

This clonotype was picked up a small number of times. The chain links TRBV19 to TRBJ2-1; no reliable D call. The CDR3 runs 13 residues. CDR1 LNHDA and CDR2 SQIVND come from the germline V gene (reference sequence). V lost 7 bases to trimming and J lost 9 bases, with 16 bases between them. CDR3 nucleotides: TGTGCCAGTACCATGACGGGTCTTGGTGAGCAGTTCTTC. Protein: CASTMTGLGEQFF.

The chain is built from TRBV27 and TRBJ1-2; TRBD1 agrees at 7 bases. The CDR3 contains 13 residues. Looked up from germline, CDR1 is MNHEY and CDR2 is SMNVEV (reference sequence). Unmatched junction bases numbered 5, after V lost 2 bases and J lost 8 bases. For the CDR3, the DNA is TGTGCCAGCAGTTTAAGGCAGGGGGTGGGCTACACCTTC. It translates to CASSLRQGVGYTF.

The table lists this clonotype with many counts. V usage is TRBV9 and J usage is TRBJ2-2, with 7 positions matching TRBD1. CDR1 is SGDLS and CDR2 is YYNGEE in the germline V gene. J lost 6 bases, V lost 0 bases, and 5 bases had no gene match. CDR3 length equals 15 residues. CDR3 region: CASSVGFRGSGELFF. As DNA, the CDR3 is TGTGCCAGCAGCGTAGGCTTCAGGGGGTCCGGGGAGCTGTTTTTT.

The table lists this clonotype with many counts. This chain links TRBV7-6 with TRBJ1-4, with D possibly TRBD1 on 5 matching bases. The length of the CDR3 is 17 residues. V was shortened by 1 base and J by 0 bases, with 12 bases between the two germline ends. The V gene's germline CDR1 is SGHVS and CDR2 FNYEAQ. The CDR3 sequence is CASSLGSGFATNEKLFF. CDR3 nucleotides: TGTGCCAGCAGCTTAGGCTCAGGGTTTGCAACTAATGAAAAACTGTTTTTT. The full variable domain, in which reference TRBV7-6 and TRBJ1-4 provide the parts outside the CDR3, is GAGVSQSPRYKVTKRGQDVALRCDPISGHVSLYWYRQALGQGPEFLTYFNYEAQQDKSGLPNDRFSAERPEGSISTLTIQRTEQRDSAMYRCASSLGSGFATNEKLFFGSGTQLSVL.

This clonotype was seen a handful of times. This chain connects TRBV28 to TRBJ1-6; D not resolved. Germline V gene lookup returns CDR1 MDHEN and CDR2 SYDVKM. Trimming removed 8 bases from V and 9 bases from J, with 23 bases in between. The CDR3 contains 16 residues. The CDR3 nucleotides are TGTGCCAGCGTTTCATACCATAAAAGTAAAAGTTCACCCCTCCACTTT. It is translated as CASVSYHKSKSSPLHF.

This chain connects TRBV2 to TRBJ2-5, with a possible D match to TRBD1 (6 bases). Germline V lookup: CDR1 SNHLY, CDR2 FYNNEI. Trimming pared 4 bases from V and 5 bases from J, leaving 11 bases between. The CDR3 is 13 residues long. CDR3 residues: CASSAGTLETQYF. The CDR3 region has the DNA TGTGCCAGCAGTGCCGGGACACTTGAGACCCAGTACTTC.

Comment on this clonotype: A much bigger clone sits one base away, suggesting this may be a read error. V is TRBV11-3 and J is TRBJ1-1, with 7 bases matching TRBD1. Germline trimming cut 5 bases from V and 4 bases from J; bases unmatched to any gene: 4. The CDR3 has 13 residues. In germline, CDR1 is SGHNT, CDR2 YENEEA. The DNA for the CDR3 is TGTGCCAGCAGCCCGGGACAGAGCACTGAAGCTTTCTTT. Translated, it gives CASSPGQSTEAFF. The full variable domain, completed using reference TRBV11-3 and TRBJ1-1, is EAGVVQSPRYKIIEKKQPVAFWCNPISGHNTLYWYLQNLGQGPELLIRYENEEAVDDSQLPKDRFSAERLKGVDSTLKIQPAELGDSAVYLCASSPGQSTEAFFGQGTRLTVV.

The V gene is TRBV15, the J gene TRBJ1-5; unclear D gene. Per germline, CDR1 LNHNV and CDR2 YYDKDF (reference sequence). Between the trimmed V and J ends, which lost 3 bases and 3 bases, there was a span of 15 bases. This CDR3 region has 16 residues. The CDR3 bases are TGTGCCACCAGCAGTGAAAAGGGCAGTAACAATCAGCCCCAGCATTTT. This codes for CATSSEKGSNNQPQHF.

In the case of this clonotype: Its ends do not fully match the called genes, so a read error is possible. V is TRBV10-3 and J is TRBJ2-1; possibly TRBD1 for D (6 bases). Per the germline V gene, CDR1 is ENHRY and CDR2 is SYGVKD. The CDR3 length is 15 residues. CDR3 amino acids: CAISDLGARGNEQFF. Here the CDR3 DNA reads TGCGCCATCAGTGATTTGGGGGCCCGCGGGAATGAGCAGTTCTTC.

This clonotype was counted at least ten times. The CDR3, as DNA: TGTGCCAGCAGCACCACCGGGACTAGCGGGGGATACAATGAGCAGTTCTTC. Its protein product is CASSTTGTSGGYNEQFF. The rearrangement uses TRBV7-2 and TRBJ2-1; TRBD2 aligns across 14 bases. Germline V CDR1 and CDR2: SGHTA, FQGNSA. The CDR3 contains 17 residues. J was trimmed by 4 bases and V by 5 bases; bases with no gene match: 7.

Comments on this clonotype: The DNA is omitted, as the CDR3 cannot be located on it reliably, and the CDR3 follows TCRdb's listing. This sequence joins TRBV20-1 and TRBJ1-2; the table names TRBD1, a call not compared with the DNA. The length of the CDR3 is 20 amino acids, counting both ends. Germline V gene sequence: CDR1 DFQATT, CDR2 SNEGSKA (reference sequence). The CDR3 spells CSARIYQETQYFGPGYGYTF.

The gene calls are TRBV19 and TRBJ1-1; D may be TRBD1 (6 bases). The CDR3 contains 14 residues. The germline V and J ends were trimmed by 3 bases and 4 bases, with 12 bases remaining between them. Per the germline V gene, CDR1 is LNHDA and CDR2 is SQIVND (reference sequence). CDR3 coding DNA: TGTGCCAGTAGTATGAACAGGGTTGGCACTGAAGCTTTCTTT. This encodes CASSMNRVGTEAFF.